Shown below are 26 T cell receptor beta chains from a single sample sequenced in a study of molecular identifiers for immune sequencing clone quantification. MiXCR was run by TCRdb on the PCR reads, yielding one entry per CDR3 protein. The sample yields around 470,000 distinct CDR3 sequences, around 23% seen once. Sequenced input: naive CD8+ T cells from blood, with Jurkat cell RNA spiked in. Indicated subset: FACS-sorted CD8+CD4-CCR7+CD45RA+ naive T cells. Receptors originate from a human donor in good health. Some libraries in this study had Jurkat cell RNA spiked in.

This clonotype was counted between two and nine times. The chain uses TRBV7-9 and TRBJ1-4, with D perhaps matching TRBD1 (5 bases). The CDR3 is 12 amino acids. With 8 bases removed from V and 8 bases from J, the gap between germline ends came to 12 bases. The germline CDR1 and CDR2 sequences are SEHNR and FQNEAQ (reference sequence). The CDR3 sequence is CASGREEEKLFF. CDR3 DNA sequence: TGTGCCAGCGGCAGGGAAGAAGAAAAACTGTTTTTT. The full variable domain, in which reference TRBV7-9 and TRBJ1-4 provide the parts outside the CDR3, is DTGVSQNPRHKITKRGQNVTFRCDPISEHNRLYWYRQTLGQGPEFLTYFQNEAQLEKSRLLSDRFSAERPKGSFSTLEIQRTEQGDSAMYLCASGREEEKLFFGSGTQLSVL.

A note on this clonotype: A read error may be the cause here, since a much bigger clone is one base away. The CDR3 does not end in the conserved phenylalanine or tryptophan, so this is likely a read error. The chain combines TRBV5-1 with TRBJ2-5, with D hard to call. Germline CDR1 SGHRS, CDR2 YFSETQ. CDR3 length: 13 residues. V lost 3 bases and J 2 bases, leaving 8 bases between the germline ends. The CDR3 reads CASSSTLQETQYL. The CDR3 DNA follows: TGCGCCAGCAGCTCGACCTTACAAGAGACCCAGTACTTA.

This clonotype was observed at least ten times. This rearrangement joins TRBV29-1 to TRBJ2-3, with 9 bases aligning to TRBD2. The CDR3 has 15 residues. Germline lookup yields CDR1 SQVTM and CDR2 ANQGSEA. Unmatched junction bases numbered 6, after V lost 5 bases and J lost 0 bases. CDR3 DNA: TGCAGCGTTTCTAAGCGGGGGGCTAGCACAGATACGCAGTATTTT. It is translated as CSVSKRGASTDTQYF.

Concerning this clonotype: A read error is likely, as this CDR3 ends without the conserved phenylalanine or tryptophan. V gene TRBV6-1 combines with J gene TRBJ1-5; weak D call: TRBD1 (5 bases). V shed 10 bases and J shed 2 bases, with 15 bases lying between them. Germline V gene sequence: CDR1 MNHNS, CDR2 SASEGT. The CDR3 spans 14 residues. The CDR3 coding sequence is TGTGCCACCCAAGAAGGGGTCGGCAATCAGCCCCAGCATATT. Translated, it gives CATQEGVGNQPQHI.

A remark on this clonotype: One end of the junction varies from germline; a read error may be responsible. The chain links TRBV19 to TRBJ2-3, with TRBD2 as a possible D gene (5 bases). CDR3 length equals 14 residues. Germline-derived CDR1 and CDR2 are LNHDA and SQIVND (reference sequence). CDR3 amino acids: CASSTSPHTATQYF. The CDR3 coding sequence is TGTGCCAGTAGTACTAGCCCCCACACAGCTACGCAGTATTTT.

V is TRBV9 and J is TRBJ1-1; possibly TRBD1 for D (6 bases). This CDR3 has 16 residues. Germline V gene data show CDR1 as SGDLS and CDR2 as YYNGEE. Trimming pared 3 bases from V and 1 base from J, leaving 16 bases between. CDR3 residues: CASSENRVGANTEAFF. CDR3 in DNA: TGTGCCAGCAGCGAGAACAGGGTCGGGGCGAACACTGAAGCTTTCTTT.

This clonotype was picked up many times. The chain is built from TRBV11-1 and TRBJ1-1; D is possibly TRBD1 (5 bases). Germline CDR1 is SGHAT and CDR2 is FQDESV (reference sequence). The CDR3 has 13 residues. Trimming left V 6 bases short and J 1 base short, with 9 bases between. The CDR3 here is CASSIGQNTEAFF. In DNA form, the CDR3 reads TGTGCCAGCAGTATCGGACAGAACACTGAAGCTTTCTTT.

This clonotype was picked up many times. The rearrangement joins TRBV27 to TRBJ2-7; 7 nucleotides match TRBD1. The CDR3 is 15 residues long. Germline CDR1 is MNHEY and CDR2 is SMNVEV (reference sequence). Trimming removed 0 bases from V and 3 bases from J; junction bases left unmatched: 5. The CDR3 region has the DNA TGTGCCAGCAGTTTATCTCCGGGACAGATCTACGAGCAGTACTTC. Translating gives CASSLSPGQIYEQYF.

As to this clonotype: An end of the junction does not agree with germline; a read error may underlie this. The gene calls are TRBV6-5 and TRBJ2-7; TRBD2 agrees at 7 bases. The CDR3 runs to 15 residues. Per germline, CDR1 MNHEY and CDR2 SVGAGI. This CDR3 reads CAGRSPSGPPYAQYF. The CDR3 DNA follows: TGTGCCGGCCGCTCCCCTAGCGGACCCCCCTACGCGCAGTACTTC.

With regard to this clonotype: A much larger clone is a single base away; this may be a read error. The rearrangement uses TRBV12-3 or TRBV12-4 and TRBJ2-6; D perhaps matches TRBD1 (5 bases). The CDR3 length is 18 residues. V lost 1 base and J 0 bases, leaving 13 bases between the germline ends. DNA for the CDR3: TGTGCCAGCAGTTTAGGACAGAACCTATACTCTGGGGCCAACGTCCTGACTTTC. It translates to CASSLGQNLYSGANVLTF.

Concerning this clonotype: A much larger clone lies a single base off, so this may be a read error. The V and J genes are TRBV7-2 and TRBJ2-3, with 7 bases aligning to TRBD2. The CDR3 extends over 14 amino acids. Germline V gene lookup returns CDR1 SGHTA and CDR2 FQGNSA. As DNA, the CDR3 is TGTGTCAGCAGCTCCCTAGCGGACACAGATACGCAGTATTTT. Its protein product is CVSSSLADTDTQYF.

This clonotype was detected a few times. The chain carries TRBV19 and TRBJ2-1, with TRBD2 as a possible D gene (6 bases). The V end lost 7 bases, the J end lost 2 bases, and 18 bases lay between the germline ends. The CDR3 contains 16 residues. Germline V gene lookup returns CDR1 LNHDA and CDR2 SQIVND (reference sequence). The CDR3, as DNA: TGTGCCAGTAAAAAAGGCGGCGGGAACCCCTACAATGAGCAGTTCTTC. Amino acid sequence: CASKKGGGNPYNEQFF. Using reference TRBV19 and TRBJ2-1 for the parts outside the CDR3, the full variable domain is DGGITQSPKYLFRKEGQNVTLSCEQNLNHDAMYWYRQDPGQGLRLIYYSQIVNDFQKGDIAEGYSVSREKKESFPLTVTSAQKNPTAFYLCASKKGGGNPYNEQFFGPGTRLTVL.

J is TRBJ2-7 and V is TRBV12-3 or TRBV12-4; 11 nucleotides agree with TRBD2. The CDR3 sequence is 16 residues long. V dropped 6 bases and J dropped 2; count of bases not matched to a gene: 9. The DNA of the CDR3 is TGTGCCAGCAGCCAGGGTCGGGGACTAGCGGCCTACGAGCAGTACTTC. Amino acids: CASSQGRGLAAYEQYF.

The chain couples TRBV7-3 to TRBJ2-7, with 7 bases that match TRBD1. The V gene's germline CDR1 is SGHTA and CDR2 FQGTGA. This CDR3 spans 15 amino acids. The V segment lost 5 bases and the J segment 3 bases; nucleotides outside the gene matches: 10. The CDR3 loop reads CASSTTGRGGYEQYF. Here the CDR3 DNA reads TGTGCCAGCAGCACGACAGGGAGAGGAGGCTACGAGCAGTACTTC.

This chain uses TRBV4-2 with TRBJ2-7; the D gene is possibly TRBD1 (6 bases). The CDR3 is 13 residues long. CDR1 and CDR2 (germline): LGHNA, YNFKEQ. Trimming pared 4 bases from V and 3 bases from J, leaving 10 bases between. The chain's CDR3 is CASSPQGIYEQYF. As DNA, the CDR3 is TGTGCCAGCAGCCCACAGGGAATCTACGAGCAGTACTTC.

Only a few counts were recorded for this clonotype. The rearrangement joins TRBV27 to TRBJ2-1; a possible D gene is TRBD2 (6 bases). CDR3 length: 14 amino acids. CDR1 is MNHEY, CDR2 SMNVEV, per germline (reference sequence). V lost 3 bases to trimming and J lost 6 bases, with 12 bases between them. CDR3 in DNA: TGTGCCAGCAGTTTCTCTCCGGGAGCCAATGAGCAGTTCTTC. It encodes CASSFSPGANEQFF.

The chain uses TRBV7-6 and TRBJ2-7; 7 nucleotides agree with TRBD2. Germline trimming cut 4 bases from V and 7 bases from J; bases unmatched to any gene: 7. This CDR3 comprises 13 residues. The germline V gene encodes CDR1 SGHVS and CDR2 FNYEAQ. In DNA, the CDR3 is TGTGCCAGCAGCTCCATGGGGGGGGGAGAGCAGTACTTC. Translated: CASSSMGGGEQYF. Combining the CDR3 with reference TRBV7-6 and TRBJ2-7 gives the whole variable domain GAGVSQSPRYKVTKRGQDVALRCDPISGHVSLYWYRQALGQGPEFLTYFNYEAQQDKSGLPNDRFSAERPEGSISTLTIQRTEQRDSAMYRCASSSMGGGEQYFGPGTRLTVT.

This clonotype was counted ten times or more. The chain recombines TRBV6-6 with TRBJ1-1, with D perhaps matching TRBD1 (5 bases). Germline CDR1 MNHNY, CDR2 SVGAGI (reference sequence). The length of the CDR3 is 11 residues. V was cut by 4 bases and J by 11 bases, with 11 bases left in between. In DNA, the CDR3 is TGTGCCAGCAGTTCGGTCGAGGGGGCTTTCTTT. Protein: CASSSVEGAFF.

The chain's CDR3 is CAWEPGQGDQPQHF. The DNA of the CDR3 is TGTGCCTGGGAACCCGGACAGGGCGATCAGCCCCAGCATTTT. The chain combines TRBV30 with TRBJ1-5; 8 nucleotides line up with TRBD1. V lost 5 bases and J lost 5; bases outside the gene matches: 8. The CDR3 loop spans 14 amino acids. The germline V gene encodes CDR1 GTSNPN and CDR2 SVGIG (reference sequence).

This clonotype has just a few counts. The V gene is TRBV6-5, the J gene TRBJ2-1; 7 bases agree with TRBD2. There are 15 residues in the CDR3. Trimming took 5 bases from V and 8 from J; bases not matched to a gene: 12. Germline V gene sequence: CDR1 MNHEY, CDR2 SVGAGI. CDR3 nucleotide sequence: TGTGCCAGCAGTAAACTAGCGTACGGTCGGGATGAGCAGTTCTTC. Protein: CASSKLAYGRDEQFF.

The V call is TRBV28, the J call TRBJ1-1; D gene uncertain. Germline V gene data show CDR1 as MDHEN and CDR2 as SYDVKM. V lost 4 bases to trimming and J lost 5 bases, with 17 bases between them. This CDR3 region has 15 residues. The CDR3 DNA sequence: TGTGCCAGCAGTTCCGAGGGTCCTGGAGGAACTGAAGCTTTCTTT. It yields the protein CASSSEGPGGTEAFF.

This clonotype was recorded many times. CDR3 DNA: TGTGCCAGCAGTTTCTTAGTGAACACTGAAGCTTTCTTT. Protein: CASSFLVNTEAFF. The chain joins TRBV12-3 or TRBV12-4 to TRBJ1-1; unclear D gene. This CDR3 region has 13 residues. Deletions cut 3 bases from V and 0 bases from J, with 5 bases between.

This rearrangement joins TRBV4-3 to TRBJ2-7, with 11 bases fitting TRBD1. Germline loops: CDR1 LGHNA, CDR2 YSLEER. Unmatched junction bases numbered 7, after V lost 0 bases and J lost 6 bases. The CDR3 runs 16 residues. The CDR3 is CASSQDLGQGAFEQYF. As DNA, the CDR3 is TGCGCCAGCAGCCAAGATCTCGGACAGGGGGCTTTCGAGCAGTACTTC.

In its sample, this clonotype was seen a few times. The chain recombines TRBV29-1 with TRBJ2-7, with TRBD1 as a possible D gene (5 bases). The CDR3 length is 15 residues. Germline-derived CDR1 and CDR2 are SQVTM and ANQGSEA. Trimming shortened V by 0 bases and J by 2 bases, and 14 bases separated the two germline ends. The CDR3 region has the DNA TGCAGCGTTGAAGATACCAGCAGGGTGACCTACGAGCAGTACTTC. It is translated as CSVEDTSRVTYEQYF.

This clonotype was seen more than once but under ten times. As DNA, the CDR3 is TGCAGCGTTGTCCTCGGCTACGAGCAGTACTTC. Protein sequence: CSVVLGYEQYF. V gene TRBV29-1 combines with J gene TRBJ2-7; D is ambiguous. Looked up from germline, CDR1 is SQVTM and CDR2 is ANQGSEA. The CDR3 runs to 11 residues. Between the trimmed V and J ends, which lost 4 bases and 3 bases, there was a span of 7 bases.

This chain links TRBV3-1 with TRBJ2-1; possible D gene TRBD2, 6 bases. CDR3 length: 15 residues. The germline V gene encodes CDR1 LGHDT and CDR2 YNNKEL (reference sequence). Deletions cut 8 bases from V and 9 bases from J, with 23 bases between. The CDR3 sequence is CASRPRGKGMGEQFF. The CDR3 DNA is TGTGCCAGCCGCCCCCGCGGGAAGGGGATGGGTGAGCAGTTCTTC.